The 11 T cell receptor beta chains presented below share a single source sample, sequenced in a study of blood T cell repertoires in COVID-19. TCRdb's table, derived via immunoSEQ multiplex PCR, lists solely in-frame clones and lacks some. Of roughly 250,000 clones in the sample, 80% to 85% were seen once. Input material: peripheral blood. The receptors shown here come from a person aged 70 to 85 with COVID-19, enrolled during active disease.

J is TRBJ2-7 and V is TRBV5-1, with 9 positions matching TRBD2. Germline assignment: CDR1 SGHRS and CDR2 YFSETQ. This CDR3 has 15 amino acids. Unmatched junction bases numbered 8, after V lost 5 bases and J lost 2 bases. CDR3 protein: CASSSGTSLAYEQYF. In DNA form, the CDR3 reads TGCGCCAGCAGTTCCGGGACTAGCCTCGCCTACGAGCAGTACTTC.

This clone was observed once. In DNA form, the CDR3 reads TGCGCCAGCAGCTTAACAGGCCCCAATAATGAAAAACTGTTTTTT. Its protein product is CASSLTGPNNEKLFF. The chain joins TRBV5-1 to TRBJ1-4; possibly TRBD1 for D (5 bases). CDR1 is SGHRS, CDR2 YFSETQ, per germline. This CDR3 has 15 amino acids. V shed 2 bases and J shed 4 bases, with 12 bases lying between them.

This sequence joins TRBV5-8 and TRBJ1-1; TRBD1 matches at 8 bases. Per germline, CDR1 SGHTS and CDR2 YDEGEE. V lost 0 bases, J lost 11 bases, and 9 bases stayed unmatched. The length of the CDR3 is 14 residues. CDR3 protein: CASSLGQGAVGAFF. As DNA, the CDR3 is TGTGCCAGCAGCTTGGGGCAGGGGGCCGTCGGGGCTTTCTTT.

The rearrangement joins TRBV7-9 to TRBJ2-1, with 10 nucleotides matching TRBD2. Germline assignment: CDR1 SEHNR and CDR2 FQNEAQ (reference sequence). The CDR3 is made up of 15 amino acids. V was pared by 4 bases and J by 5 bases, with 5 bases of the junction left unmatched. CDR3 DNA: TGTGCCAGCAGCTCGACAACTAGCGGGGACAATGAGCAGTTCTTC. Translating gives CASSSTTSGDNEQFF.

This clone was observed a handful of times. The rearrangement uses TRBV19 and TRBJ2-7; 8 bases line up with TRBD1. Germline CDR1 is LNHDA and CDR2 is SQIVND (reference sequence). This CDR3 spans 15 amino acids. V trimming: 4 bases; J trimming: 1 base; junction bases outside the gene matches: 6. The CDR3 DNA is TGTGCCAGTAGTAAGACAGGGGATGGGTCCTACGAGCAGTACTTC. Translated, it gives CASSKTGDGSYEQYF.

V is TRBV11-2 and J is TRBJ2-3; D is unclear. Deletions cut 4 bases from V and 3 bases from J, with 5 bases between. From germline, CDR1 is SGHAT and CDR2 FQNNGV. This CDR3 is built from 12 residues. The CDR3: CASSYQTDTQYF. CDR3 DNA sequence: TGTGCCAGCAGCTACCAGACAGATACGCAGTATTTT. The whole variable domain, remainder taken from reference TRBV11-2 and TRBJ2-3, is EAGVAQSPRYKIIEKRQSVAFWCNPISGHATLYWYQQILGQGPKLLIQFQNNGVVDDSQLPKDRFSAERLKGVDSTLKIQPAKLEDSAVYLCASSYQTDTQYFGPGTRLTVL.

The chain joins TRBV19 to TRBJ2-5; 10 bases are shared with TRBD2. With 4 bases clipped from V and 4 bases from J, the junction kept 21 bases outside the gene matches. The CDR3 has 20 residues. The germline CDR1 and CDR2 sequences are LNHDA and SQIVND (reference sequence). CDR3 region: CASSTSPRTSGGGARETQYF. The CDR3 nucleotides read TGTGCCAGTAGTACCTCTCCCCGGACTAGCGGAGGAGGGGCTAGAGAGACCCAGTACTTC.

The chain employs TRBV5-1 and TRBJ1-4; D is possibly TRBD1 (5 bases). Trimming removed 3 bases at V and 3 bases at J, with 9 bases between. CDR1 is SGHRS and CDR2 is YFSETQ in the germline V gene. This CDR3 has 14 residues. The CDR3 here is CASSYQGANEKLFF. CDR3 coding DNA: TGCGCCAGCAGCTATCAGGGCGCTAATGAAAAACTGTTTTTT.

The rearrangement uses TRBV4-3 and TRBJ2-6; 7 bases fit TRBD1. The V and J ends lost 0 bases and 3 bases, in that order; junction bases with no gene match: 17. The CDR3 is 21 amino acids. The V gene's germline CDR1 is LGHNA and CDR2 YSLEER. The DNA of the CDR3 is TGCGCCAGCAGCCAAGAAATTACGGGCAGGGGGTTTCCCGGTGGGGCCAACGTCCTGACTTTC. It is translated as CASSQEITGRGFPGGANVLTF.

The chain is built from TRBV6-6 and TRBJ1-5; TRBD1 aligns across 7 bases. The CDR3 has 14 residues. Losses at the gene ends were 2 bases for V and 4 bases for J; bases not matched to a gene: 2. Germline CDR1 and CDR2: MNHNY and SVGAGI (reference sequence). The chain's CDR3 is CASSYQQGNQPQHF. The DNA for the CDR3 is TGTGCCAGCAGTTACCAACAGGGGAATCAGCCCCAGCATTTT.

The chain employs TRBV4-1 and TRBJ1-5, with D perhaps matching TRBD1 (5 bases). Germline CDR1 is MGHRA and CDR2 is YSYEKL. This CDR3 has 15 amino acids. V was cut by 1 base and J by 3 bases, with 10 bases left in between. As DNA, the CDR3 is TGCGCCAGCAGCCAAGCCAGGGATACCAATCAGCCCCAGCATTTT. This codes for CASSQARDTNQPQHF.